This entry features one TCR beta chain sequence. No antigen is known for it. These data are taken from a study of cytomegalovirus exposure and HLA in healthy donors. Regarding the study as a whole: According to a subsequent analysis, TCR clusters from the first cohort were inclined to appear together in the 110 or so validation repertoires. Cytomegalovirus-associated TCR beta chains were listed, numbering around 150. Many donors carried some public TCRs, although rarity characterized most TCR sequences.

This CDR3 contains 15 residues. V gave up 2 bases and J gave up 6 bases, with 16 bases separating them. Germline loops: CDR1 SGHNT, CDR2 YYREEE (reference sequence). Produced via immunoSEQ multiplex PCR; TCRdb's table is partial and in-frame only. The data show 90,000 to 150,000 clones, about 88% seen once. The approximately 120-subject validation cohort, separate from the approximately 640-subject first cohort, included the donors. The chain combines TRBV5-4 with TRBJ2-3; a weak D match, TRBD2 (6 bases). This TCR was sampled from a man between 18 and 29 years old in good health and CMV-seropositive. Sequencing was done on a sample of PBMCs. CDR3 loop: CASSFGGVSLDTQYF. CDR3 bases: TGTGCCAGCAGCTTCGGCGGGGTGTCTTTGGATACGCAGTATTTT.